The 5 T cell receptor beta chains below all came from one sample that was sequenced in a study of cytomegalovirus exposure and HLA in healthy donors. In the PCR, 60 Vbeta and 13 Jbeta primers were used. The assay was immunoSEQ multiplex PCR, and TCRdb's table has in-frame clones only and misses some. The table shows roughly 150,000 clones, with about 80% occurring only once. The source material was PBMCs. Receptor source: a woman in her 40s in good health and CMV-seronegative.

The chain carries TRBV10-3 and TRBJ1-1, with D possibly matching TRBD1 (5 bases). Germline CDR1 reads ENHRY; CDR2 reads SYGVKD. The CDR3 length is 15 residues. V was clipped by 6 bases and J by 2 bases, with 16 bases between them. CDR3 DNA: TGTGCCATCAGCGGCGACGGGACTCCCAACACTGAAGCTTTCTTT. It translates to CAISGDGTPNTEAFF.

A remark on this clone: One junction end disagrees with the germline gene, perhaps due to a read error. The chain is built from TRBV7-9 and TRBJ2-5; TRBD1 agrees at 7 bases. Germline V gene data show CDR1 as SEHNR and CDR2 as FQNEAQ (reference sequence). The CDR3 has 16 residues. Here the CDR3 DNA reads TGTTCCAGCAGCTTAGTACTGAAACAGGGGAAAGAGACCCAGTACTTC. This translates into CSSSLVLKQGKETQYF.

The chain links TRBV4-3 to TRBJ2-1; TRBD2 aligns across 8 bases. CDR1 and CDR2 (germline): LGHNA, YSLEER. The CDR3 contains 16 residues. The V and J ends lost 0 bases and 2 bases, in that order; junction bases with no gene match: 3. The CDR3 nucleotides read TGCGCCAGCAGCCAAGAGGTTAGCGGGGCCTACAATGAGCAGTTCTTC. This codes for CASSQEVSGAYNEQFF.

V usage is TRBV10-1 and J usage is TRBJ2-7, with 11 bases that match TRBD1. This CDR3 is 13 amino acids long. Germline assignment: CDR1 WNHNN and CDR2 SYGVQD (reference sequence). V lost 6 bases, J lost 9 bases, and 7 bases stayed unmatched. CDR3 protein: CASSAGQGVGQYF. In DNA form, the CDR3 reads TGCGCCAGCAGCGCGGGACAGGGGGTCGGGCAGTACTTC.

The genes are TRBV7-9 and TRBJ2-7, with TRBD1 as a possible D gene (5 bases). The V end lost 3 bases, the J end lost 0 bases, and 6 bases lay between the germline ends. Germline V CDR1 and CDR2: SEHNR, FQNEAQ (reference sequence). The CDR3 sequence is 13 residues long. The CDR3 DNA sequence: TGTGCCAGCAGCTTTCAGGGCTCCTACGAGCAGTACTTC. Protein sequence: CASSFQGSYEQYF.